One sample yielded the 3 T cell receptor beta chains listed below, sequenced in a study of blood T cell repertoires in COVID-19. This table comes from immunoSEQ multiplex PCR, and its TCRdb copy is limited to in-frame clones, with some not included. Among a few hundred thousand clones listed, 83% were seen once. The sequencing sample was made of peripheral blood. Source of these receptors: a middle-aged man with active or convalescent COVID-19.

J is TRBJ2-4 and V is TRBV10-3; TRBD2 agrees at 9 bases. Germline V lookup: CDR1 ENHRY, CDR2 SYGVKD. V dropped 0 bases and J dropped 3; count of bases not matched to a gene: 3. The CDR3 loop spans 16 amino acids. Here the CDR3 reads CAISESGSGGKNIQYF. CDR3 DNA: TGTGCCATCAGTGAGTCGGGTAGCGGGGGCAAAAACATTCAGTACTTC.

This clone has only one observation. The chain recombines TRBV5-6 with TRBJ2-5; D remains unclear. The ends were cut back, 4 bases at V and 5 bases at J, with 15 bases in the middle. The CDR3 covers 14 residues. CDR1 SGHDT and CDR2 YYEEEE come from the germline V gene. The CDR3 sequence is CASSNPTNGETQYF. The CDR3 DNA follows: TGTGCCAGCAGCAACCCAACGAATGGCGAGACCCAGTACTTC.

The chain's CDR3 is CASSFQRGTDTQYF. The CDR3 DNA reads TGTGCCAGCAGCTTCCAGCGGGGCACAGATACGCAGTATTTT. The chain carries TRBV13 and TRBJ2-3; TRBD2 is a possible D gene (6 bases). This CDR3 region has 14 residues. Per germline, CDR1 PRHDT and CDR2 FYEKMQ (reference sequence). Trimming took off 3 bases at V and 1 base at J, with 8 bases between the two ends.